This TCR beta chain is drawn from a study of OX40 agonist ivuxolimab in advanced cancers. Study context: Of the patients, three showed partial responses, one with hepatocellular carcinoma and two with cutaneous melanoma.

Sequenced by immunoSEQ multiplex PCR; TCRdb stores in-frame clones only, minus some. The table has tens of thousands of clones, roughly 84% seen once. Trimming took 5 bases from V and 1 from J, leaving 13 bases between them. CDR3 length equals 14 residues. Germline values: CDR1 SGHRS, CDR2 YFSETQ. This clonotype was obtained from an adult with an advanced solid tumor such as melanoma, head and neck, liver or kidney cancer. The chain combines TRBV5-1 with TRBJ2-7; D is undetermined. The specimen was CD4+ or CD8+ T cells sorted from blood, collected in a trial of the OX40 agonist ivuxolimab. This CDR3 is CASSFFDGSYEQYF. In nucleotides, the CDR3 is TGCGCCAGCAGTTTCTTTGACGGGTCCTACGAGCAGTACTTC.